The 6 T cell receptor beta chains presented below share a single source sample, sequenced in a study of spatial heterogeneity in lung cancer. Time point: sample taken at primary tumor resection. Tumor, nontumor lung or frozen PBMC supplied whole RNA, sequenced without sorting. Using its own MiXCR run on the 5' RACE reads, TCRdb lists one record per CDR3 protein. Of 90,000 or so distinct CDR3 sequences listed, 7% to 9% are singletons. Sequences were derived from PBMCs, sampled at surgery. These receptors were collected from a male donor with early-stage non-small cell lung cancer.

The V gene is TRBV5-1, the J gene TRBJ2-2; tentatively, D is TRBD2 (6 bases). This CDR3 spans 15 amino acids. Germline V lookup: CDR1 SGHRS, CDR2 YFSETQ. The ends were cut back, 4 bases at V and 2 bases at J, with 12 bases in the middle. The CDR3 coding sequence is TGCGCCAGCAGCCCAACGGGGGACAACACCGGGGAGCTGTTTTTT. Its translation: CASSPTGDNTGELFF.

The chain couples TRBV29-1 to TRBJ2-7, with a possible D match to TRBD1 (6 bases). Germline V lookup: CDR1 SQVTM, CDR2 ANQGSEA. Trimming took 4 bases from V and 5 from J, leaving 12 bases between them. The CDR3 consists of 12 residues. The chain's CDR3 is CSVVGGGNEQYF. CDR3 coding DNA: TGCAGCGTTGTTGGGGGCGGCAACGAGCAGTACTTC.

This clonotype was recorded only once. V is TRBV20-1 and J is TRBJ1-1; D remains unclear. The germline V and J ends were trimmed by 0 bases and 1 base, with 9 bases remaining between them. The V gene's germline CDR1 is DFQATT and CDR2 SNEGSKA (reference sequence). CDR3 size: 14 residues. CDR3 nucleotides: TGCAGTGCTAGAGATGTGTCAGGGAACACTGAAGCTTTCTTT. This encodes CSARDVSGNTEAFF.

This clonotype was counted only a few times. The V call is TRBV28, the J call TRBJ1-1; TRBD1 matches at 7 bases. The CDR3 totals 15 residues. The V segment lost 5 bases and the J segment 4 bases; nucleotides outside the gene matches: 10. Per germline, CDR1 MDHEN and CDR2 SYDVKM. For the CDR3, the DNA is TGTGCCAGCAGTAGTACAGGGGCCGCGAGCACTGAAGCTTTCTTT. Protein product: CASSSTGAASTEAFF.

The CDR3 coding sequence is TGTGCCAGCAGCCTTCATCCCCGGGTCTACAATGAGCAGTTCTTC. Protein product: CASSLHPRVYNEQFF. This sequence joins TRBV7-2 and TRBJ2-1; D is ambiguous. The V gene's germline CDR1 is SGHTA and CDR2 FQGNSA. Trimming stripped 5 bases from V and 3 bases from J, with 14 bases between. The CDR3 is 15 amino acids. The variable domain in full, completed from reference TRBV7-2 and TRBJ2-1, reads GAGVSQSPSNKVTEKGKDVELRCDPISGHTALYWYRQSLGQGLEFLIYFQGNSAPDKSGLPSDRFSAERTGGSVSTLTIQRTQQEDSAVYLCASSLHPRVYNEQFFGPGTRLTVL.

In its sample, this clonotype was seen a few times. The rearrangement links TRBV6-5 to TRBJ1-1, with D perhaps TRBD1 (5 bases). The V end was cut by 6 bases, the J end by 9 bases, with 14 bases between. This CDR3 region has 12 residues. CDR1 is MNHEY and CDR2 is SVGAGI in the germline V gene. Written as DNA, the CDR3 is TGTGCCAGCAGCCAACGCTCAGGGAAAGCTTTCTTT. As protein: CASSQRSGKAFF.